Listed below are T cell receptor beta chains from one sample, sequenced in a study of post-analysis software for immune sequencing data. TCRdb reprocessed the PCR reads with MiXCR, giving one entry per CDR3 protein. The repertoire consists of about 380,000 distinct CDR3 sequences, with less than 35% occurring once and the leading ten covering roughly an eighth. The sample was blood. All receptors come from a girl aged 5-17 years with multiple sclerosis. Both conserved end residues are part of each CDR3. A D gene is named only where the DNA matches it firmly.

cdr3_aa: CASSPSLTGSLHGELFF
d_call: TRBD1
v_call: TRBV6-2/TRBV6-3

cdr3_aa: CSAGDRGREKLFF
d_call: TRBD1
v_call: TRBV29-1

cdr3_aa: CASSLALQGTYEQYF
d_call: TRBD1
v_call: TRBV5-1

cdr3_aa: CASSARGMWGDGYTF
d_call: .
v_call: TRBV9

cdr3_aa: CSAISVGGQASYEQYF
d_call: .
v_call: TRBV20-1

cdr3_aa: CTSSYRMRTTEAFF
d_call: .
v_call: TRBV6-5

cdr3_aa: CASSRDLETDTQYF
d_call: .
v_call: TRBV2

cdr3_aa: CASSLAEGRQETQYF
d_call: .
v_call: TRBV7-9

cdr3_aa: CASMTGVFGGELFF
d_call: TRBD1
v_call: TRBV5-1

cdr3_aa: CASRTDGSSYNEQFF
d_call: .
v_call: TRBV6-2/TRBV6-3

cdr3_aa: CASSYRQGTDTQYF
d_call: TRBD1
v_call: TRBV6-5

cdr3_aa: CASSLRRVSPRGYTF
d_call: .
v_call: TRBV7-3

cdr3_aa: CASSQRPSGGSDTQYF
d_call: TRBD2
v_call: TRBV4-2

cdr3_aa: CASSLIQGPSYEQYF
d_call: .
v_call: TRBV3-1

cdr3_aa: CASSQVSGANTEAFF
d_call: .
v_call: TRBV3-1

cdr3_aa: CASSHPSLALGQFF
d_call: .
v_call: TRBV3-1

cdr3_aa: CASSQPGLAYF
d_call: TRBD2
v_call: TRBV3-1

cdr3_aa: CASSLAGVREQYF
d_call: .
v_call: TRBV7-2

cdr3_aa: CASSLGDSSGNTIYF
d_call: TRBD1
v_call: TRBV7-9

cdr3_aa: CASSLTSVRADTQYF
d_call: TRBD2
v_call: TRBV12-3/TRBV12-4

cdr3_aa: CASSHGYGYTF
d_call: .
v_call: TRBV4-1

cdr3_aa: CASSLPPGADMQYF
d_call: .
v_call: TRBV12-3/TRBV12-4

cdr3_aa: CATSRAHGGGEFF
d_call: TRBD2
v_call: TRBV15

cdr3_aa: CASSGGSQTYEQYF
d_call: .
v_call: TRBV11-2

cdr3_aa: CASIGTGGMNTEAFF
d_call: TRBD1
v_call: TRBV6-5

cdr3_aa: CSARDPGLAGTQETQYF
d_call: TRBD2
v_call: TRBV20-1

cdr3_aa: CASSYYHAGRTDTQYF
d_call: .
v_call: TRBV6-6

cdr3_aa: CASSLGRVRDEQYF
d_call: .
v_call: TRBV28

cdr3_aa: CSVRSRGPLDTQYF
d_call: .
v_call: TRBV20-1

cdr3_aa: CATSDYRLNYGYTF
d_call: .
v_call: TRBV24-1

cdr3_aa: CSVDASTDTQYF
d_call: .
v_call: TRBV29-1

cdr3_aa: CATGRARDTGELFF
d_call: .
v_call: TRBV15

cdr3_aa: CASSPLAWGETDTQYF
d_call: .
v_call: TRBV11-2

cdr3_aa: CASSLGSEDEQFF
d_call: .
v_call: TRBV11-2

cdr3_aa: CASSPGWGRETQYF
d_call: .
v_call: TRBV7-9

cdr3_aa: CATRSPPNEQFF
d_call: .
v_call: TRBV24-1

cdr3_aa: CSAPGLEAYEQYF
d_call: .
v_call: TRBV20-1

cdr3_aa: CASSLARGLAGAEQFF
d_call: TRBD2
v_call: TRBV7-9

cdr3_aa: CASSLNTYEQYF
d_call: .
v_call: TRBV6-2/TRBV6-3

cdr3_aa: CASRVSFGYGYTF
d_call: .
v_call: TRBV27